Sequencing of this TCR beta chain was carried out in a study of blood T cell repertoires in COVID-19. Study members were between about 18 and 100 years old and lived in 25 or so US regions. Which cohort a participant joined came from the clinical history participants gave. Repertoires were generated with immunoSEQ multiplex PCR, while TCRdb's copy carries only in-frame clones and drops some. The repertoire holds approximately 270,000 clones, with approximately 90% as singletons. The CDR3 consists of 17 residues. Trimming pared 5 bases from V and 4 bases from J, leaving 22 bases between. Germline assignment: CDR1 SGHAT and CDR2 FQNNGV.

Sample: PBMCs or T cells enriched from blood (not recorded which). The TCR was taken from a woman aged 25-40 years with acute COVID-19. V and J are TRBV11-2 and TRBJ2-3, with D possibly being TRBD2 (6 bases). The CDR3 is CASSQSKEGRGPDTQYF. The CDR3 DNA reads TGTGCCAGCAGCCAAAGCAAGGAGGGTAGGGGCCCAGATACGCAGTATTTT.